Each of the 31 T cell receptor beta chains below was sequenced from the same sample in a study of blood T cell repertoires in COVID-19. Here immunoSEQ multiplex PCR was the method, and the copy in TCRdb shows in-frame clones only, minus some. Of about 99,000 clones in the sample, around 84% were seen once. Sequences were obtained from peripheral blood. The source of these receptors is a human donor in a cohort sampled during active COVID-19.

The sample holds one count of this clone. V is TRBV6-1 and J is TRBJ2-7, with a possible D match to TRBD1 (6 bases). Germline assignment: CDR1 MNHNS and CDR2 SASEGT. Trimming left V 0 bases short and J 6 bases short, with 15 bases between. The CDR3 is made up of 15 amino acids. As DNA, the CDR3 is TGTGCCAGCAGTGAAGCCCTGACAGGAGTTGCCGAGCAGTACTTC. Protein: CASSEALTGVAEQYF.

CDR3 nucleotide sequence: TGTGCCGCCGGGACAGGGAACCAAGAGACCCAGTACTTC. Encoded protein: CAAGTGNQETQYF. The chain carries TRBV10-3 and TRBJ2-5; 9 bases line up with TRBD1. CDR1 is ENHRY and CDR2 is SYGVKD in the germline V gene. J gave up 0 bases and V 11 bases, and 4 bases lay outside the gene matches. The CDR3 is 13 amino acids.

The chain uses TRBV4-2 and TRBJ1-1, with D unresolved. V lost 0 bases and J lost 3, with 5 bases in between. This CDR3 is 13 amino acids long. CDR1 LGHNA and CDR2 YNFKEQ come from the germline V gene. CDR3 residues: CASSQEEDTEAFF. DNA for the CDR3: TGTGCCAGCAGCCAAGAGGAGGACACTGAAGCTTTCTTT.

The chain combines TRBV18 with TRBJ1-2, with no clear D. Looked up from germline, CDR1 is KGHSH and CDR2 is LQKENI. The CDR3 loop spans 16 amino acids. Trimming cost V 3 bases and J 8 bases, with 22 bases left between them. The CDR3 region is CASSPLRGASVWGYTF. The DNA of the CDR3 is TGTGCCAGCTCACCTTTACGGGGAGCGTCCGTTTGGGGCTACACCTTC.

The chain carries TRBV6-1 and TRBJ2-7, with D possibly matching TRBD2 (5 bases). CDR1 and CDR2 from the germline V gene are MNHNS and SASEGT. The CDR3 contains 16 residues. V shed 0 bases and J shed 0 bases, with 12 bases lying between them. The CDR3 nucleotides are TGTGCCAGCAGTGAAGCCGGACTCCAAGCCTCCTACGAGCAGTACTTC. Translation: CASSEAGLQASYEQYF.

This clone was seen only a few times. This chain joins TRBV7-2 and TRBJ1-6; D gene uncertain. CDR1 is SGHTA and CDR2 is FQGNSA in the germline V gene. V was clipped by 1 base and J by 5 bases, with 9 bases between them. This CDR3 has 15 amino acids. The DNA for the CDR3 is TGTGCCAGCAGCTTAGGAGGTATCGATAATTCACCCCTCCACTTT. It translates to CASSLGGIDNSPLHF.

This sequence joins TRBV7-2 and TRBJ2-3, with 7 bases matching TRBD1. The CDR3 is made up of 15 amino acids. The V gene end was trimmed by 5 bases and the J gene end by 4 bases; junction bases not matched to a gene: 9. CDR1 is SGHTA and CDR2 is FQGNSA in the germline V gene. CDR3 coding DNA: TGTGCCAGCAGCACCCGACAGGGTCGGGCAGATACGCAGTATTTT. Translated, it gives CASSTRQGRADTQYF.

The chain employs TRBV5-1 and TRBJ2-1, with 12 nucleotides matching TRBD1. V was clipped by 4 bases and J by 8 bases; unmatched bases: 10. Germline CDR1 and CDR2: SGHRS and YFSETQ. This CDR3 comprises 16 residues. The CDR3 is CASSLAGQGARDEQFF. In nucleotides, the CDR3 is TGCGCCAGCAGCCTAGCGGGACAGGGGGCCCGGGATGAGCAGTTCTTC.

The genes are TRBV2 and TRBJ2-7, with D hard to call. V gave up 1 base and J gave up 11 bases, with 9 bases separating them. Germline V gives CDR1 SNHLY, CDR2 FYNNEI. The CDR3 covers 11 residues. CDR3 loop: CASSEGPRKYF. The CDR3 DNA is TGTGCCAGCAGTGAAGGGCCTAGGAAGTACTTC. Filled out from reference TRBV2 and TRBJ2-7, the complete variable domain reads EPEVTQTPSHQVTQMGQEVILRCVPISNHLYFYWYRQILGQKVEFLVSFYNNEISEKSEIFDDQFSVERPDGSNFTLKIRSTKLEDSAMYFCASSEGPRKYFGPGTRLTVT.

The chain links TRBV5-1 to TRBJ1-1; maybe TRBD1 (6 bases). Germline V gene lookup returns CDR1 SGHRS and CDR2 YFSETQ. CDR3 length: 13 residues. V gave up 3 bases and J gave up 1 base, with 7 bases separating them. This CDR3 reads CASSWGQNTEAFF. The CDR3 DNA is TGCGCCAGCAGCTGGGGACAGAACACTGAAGCTTTCTTT. The whole variable domain, filled in from reference TRBV5-1 and TRBJ1-1, reads KAGVTQTPRYLIKTRGQQVTLSCSPISGHRSVSWYQQTPGQGLQFLFEYFSETQRNKGNFPGRFSGRQFSNSRSEMNVSTLELGDSALYLCASSWGQNTEAFFGQGTRLTVV.

J is TRBJ1-1 and V is TRBV3-1 (or the pseudogene TRBV3-2); 7 bases fit TRBD1. Germline V lookup: CDR1 LGHDT, CDR2 YNNKEL (reference sequence). V gave up 5 bases and J gave up 8 bases; unmatched junction bases: 2. This CDR3 comprises 11 residues. The CDR3 loop is CASSSTGEAFF. The CDR3 bases are TGTGCCAGCAGCTCGACAGGGGAAGCTTTCTTT.

The chain is built from TRBV5-6 and TRBJ2-7, with 7 bases aligning to TRBD1. Germline values: CDR1 SGHDT, CDR2 YYEEEE. Trimming removed 4 bases from V and 5 bases from J; junction bases left unmatched: 0. This CDR3 has 11 residues. CDR3 sequence reads: CASSTGDEQYF. The CDR3 region has the DNA TGTGCCAGCAGCACAGGGGACGAGCAGTACTTC.

The count of this clone is one. The J gene is TRBJ1-2, the V gene TRBV20-1; D is perhaps TRBD1 (6 bases). Deletions cut 3 bases from V and 4 bases from J, with 12 bases between. The CDR3 extends over 13 amino acids. The germline gives CDR1 DFQATT, CDR2 SNEGSKA (reference sequence). DNA for the CDR3: TGCAGTGCTAGTGGCGGGGGCGGCTATGGCTACACCTTC. Its protein product is CSASGGGGYGYTF.

The chain uses TRBV3-1 (or the pseudogene TRBV3-2) and TRBJ2-7, with D perhaps matching TRBD1 (5 bases). The V gene's germline CDR1 is LGHDT and CDR2 YNNKEL (reference sequence). The CDR3 has 14 amino acids. Trimming left V 5 bases short and J 2 bases short, with 13 bases between. For the CDR3, the DNA is TGTGCCAGCAGCTCCAGGGCAGGCCCCTACGAGCAGTACTTC. This sequence encodes CASSSRAGPYEQYF.

The rearrangement links TRBV5-4 to TRBJ1-2, with TRBD1 matching 8 bases. Germline loops: CDR1 SGHNT, CDR2 YYREEE (reference sequence). V lost 4 bases, J lost 2 bases, and 7 bases stayed unmatched. The CDR3 totals 15 residues. As DNA, the CDR3 is TGTGCCAGCAGCCCCGGACAGGGAGCGAACTATGGCTACACCTTC. It yields the protein CASSPGQGANYGYTF.

This clone has just a few counts. J is TRBJ1-1 and V is TRBV6-5; 9 bases agree with TRBD1. This CDR3 is 15 amino acids long. Per germline, CDR1 MNHEY and CDR2 SVGAGI. After removal of 5 bases from V and 5 bases from J, the junction contained 9 bases not matched to a gene. DNA of the CDR3: TGTGCCAGCAGTCCCGCTGGGACAGGGCGTACTGAAGCTTTCTTT. This encodes CASSPAGTGRTEAFF.

This chain's CDR3 is CASSFRGGNYEQYF. For the CDR3, the DNA is TGCGCCAGCAGCTTTCGGGGGGGTAACTACGAGCAGTACTTC. J is TRBJ2-7 and V is TRBV5-1; the match to TRBD2 covers 8 bases. In germline, CDR1 is SGHRS, CDR2 YFSETQ. V gave up 2 bases and J gave up 3 bases; unmatched junction bases: 4. CDR3 length equals 14 residues.

In DNA form, the CDR3 reads TGTGCCAGTCTAAAGGGGACAGGGCATAGCAATCAGCCCCAGCATTTT. Amino acid sequence: CASLKGTGHSNQPQHF. V usage is TRBV11-2 and J usage is TRBJ1-5, with TRBD1 matching 9 bases. Germline V gene sequence: CDR1 SGHAT, CDR2 FQNNGV. The CDR3 sequence is 16 residues long. J lost 0 bases, V lost 9 bases, and 9 bases had no gene match.

The rearrangement joins TRBV5-1 to TRBJ1-2, with no clear D. Trimming pared 8 bases from V and 5 bases from J, leaving 19 bases between. This CDR3 contains 14 residues. Germline assignment: CDR1 SGHRS and CDR2 YFSETQ. The CDR3 region has the DNA TGCGCCAGTCCGAAATGGGCGACGCTTTATGGCTACACCTTC. Translation gives CASPKWATLYGYTF.

The chain recombines TRBV14 with TRBJ1-2; D call uncertain. The length of the CDR3 is 14 residues. Deletions cut 4 bases from V and 6 bases from J, with 15 bases between. Germline values: CDR1 SGHDN, CDR2 FVKESK. The CDR3 reads CASSPRVDLNGYTF. CDR3 bases: TGTGCCAGCAGCCCCCGGGTCGACCTAAATGGCTACACCTTC.

This clone was detected a few times. The chain joins TRBV7-9 to TRBJ1-5; possibly TRBD1 for D (5 bases). Looked up from germline, CDR1 is SEHNR and CDR2 is FQNEAQ (reference sequence). The CDR3 spans 13 residues. Trimming removed 3 bases at V and 10 bases at J, with 13 bases between. In DNA, the CDR3 is TGTGCCAGCAGCTTCCTATTCCAGGGACCCCAGCATTTT. The encoded protein is CASSFLFQGPQHF.

The chain links TRBV7-2 to TRBJ1-1; 9 nucleotides line up with TRBD1. Germline V gives CDR1 SGHTA, CDR2 FQGNSA. The V and J ends lost 4 bases and 1 base, in that order; junction bases with no gene match: 4. The CDR3 covers 15 residues. The CDR3 region is CASSSGQGRNTEAFF. CDR3 coding DNA: TGTGCCAGCAGCTCCGGACAGGGGCGGAACACTGAAGCTTTCTTT.

The table lists this clone with a few counts. The V gene is TRBV2, the J gene TRBJ2-7; no clear D gene. Germline CDR1 and CDR2: SNHLY and FYNNEI. Trimming stripped 3 bases from V and 6 bases from J, with 3 bases between. The CDR3 loop spans 10 amino acids. In DNA, the CDR3 is TGTGCCAGCAGTGACCTCGAGCAGTACTTC. Translated: CASSDLEQYF.

CDR3 sequence reads: CASSFGWRGEQFF. The CDR3 nucleotides read TGCGCCAGCAGCTTTGGGTGGCGGGGTGAGCAGTTCTTC. V and J are TRBV5-1 and TRBJ2-1; a weak D match, TRBD2 (6 bases). Trimming removed 2 bases from V and 9 bases from J, with 12 bases in between. CDR1 is SGHRS, CDR2 YFSETQ, per germline. The CDR3 runs to 13 residues.

The chain is built from TRBV21-1 and TRBJ1-2; the table calls TRBD1, which could not be checked here. TRBV21-1 is marked as a pseudogene. The CDR3 has 15 amino acids. CDR3 nucleotide sequence: TGTGCCAGCAGCCCCCATGGGGCAGTAGGAGCTGGCTACACCTTC. Its translation: CASSPHGAVGAGYTF.

The chain is built from TRBV27 and TRBJ2-5; 9 bases match TRBD2. Germline CDR1 MNHEY, CDR2 SMNVEV (reference sequence). After removal of 5 bases from V and 4 bases from J, the junction contained 8 bases not matched to a gene. The CDR3 covers 15 residues. The CDR3 DNA is TGTGCCAGCAGTCCCATTAGCGGGGGTCCAGAGACCCAGTACTTC. This translates into CASSPISGGPETQYF.

This chain connects TRBV11-2 to TRBJ2-7; tentative D call: TRBD1 (6 bases). The CDR3 consists of 14 residues. Trimming left V 5 bases short and J 1 base short, with 12 bases between. The V gene's germline CDR1 is SGHAT and CDR2 FQNNGV. Here the CDR3 reads CASSRGQRSYEQYF. CDR3 nucleotide sequence: TGTGCCAGCAGCAGAGGACAGCGTTCCTACGAGCAGTACTTC.

The V and J genes are TRBV9 and TRBJ2-7; TRBD1 aligns across 8 bases. There are 14 residues in the CDR3. From germline, CDR1 is SGDLS and CDR2 YYNGEE. The trim removed 4 bases at V and 3 bases at J, leaving 6 bases unmatched. The CDR3 DNA sequence: TGTGCCAGCAGCAGAGGACAGGGTCACTACGAGCAGTACTTC. Translating it yields CASSRGQGHYEQYF.

The chain joins TRBV7-9 to TRBJ1-2; 10 bases fit TRBD1. The CDR3 covers 15 residues. Germline-derived CDR1 and CDR2 are SEHNR and FQNEAQ (reference sequence). The junction had 2 bases not matched to a gene; V was cut back by 1 base and J by 3 bases. CDR3: CASSLDGTGDYGYTF. The CDR3 DNA is TGTGCCAGCAGCTTAGATGGGACAGGGGACTATGGCTACACCTTC.

The chain links TRBV4-3 to TRBJ1-1; maybe TRBD1 (6 bases). CDR3 length: 15 amino acids. V was trimmed by 0 bases and J by 0 bases, leaving 8 bases between them. Germline CDR1 reads LGHNA; CDR2 reads YSLEER. DNA for the CDR3: TGCGCCAGCAGCCAAGATGGGGGCCTGAACACTGAAGCTTTCTTT. Translation: CASSQDGGLNTEAFF.

The V call is TRBV15, the J call TRBJ1-1; tentative D call: TRBD1 (5 bases). V was pared by 0 bases and J by 3 bases, with 8 bases between. Germline CDR1 LNHNV, CDR2 YYDKDF (reference sequence). This CDR3 is 14 amino acids long. CDR3 loop: CATSRDPGHTEAFF. The CDR3 DNA reads as TGTGCCACCAGCAGAGATCCAGGGCACACTGAAGCTTTCTTT.